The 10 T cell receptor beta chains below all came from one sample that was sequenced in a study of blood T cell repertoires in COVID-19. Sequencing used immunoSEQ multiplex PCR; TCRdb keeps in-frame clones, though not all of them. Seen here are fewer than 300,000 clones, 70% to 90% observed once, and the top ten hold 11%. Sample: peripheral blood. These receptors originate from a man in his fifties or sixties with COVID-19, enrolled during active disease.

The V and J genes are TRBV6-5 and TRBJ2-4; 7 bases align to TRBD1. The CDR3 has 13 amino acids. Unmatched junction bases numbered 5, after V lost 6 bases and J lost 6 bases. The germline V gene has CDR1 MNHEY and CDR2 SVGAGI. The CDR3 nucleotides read TGTGCCAGCAGCCAGACAGGGAGAAACATTCAGTACTTC. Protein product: CASSQTGRNIQYF.

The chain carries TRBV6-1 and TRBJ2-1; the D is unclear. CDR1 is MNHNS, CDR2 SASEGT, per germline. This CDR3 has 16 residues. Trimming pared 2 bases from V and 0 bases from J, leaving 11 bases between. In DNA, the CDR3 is TGTGCCAGCAGTGAATTTCATCTGAGCTCCTACAATGAGCAGTTCTTC. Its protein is CASSEFHLSSYNEQFF.

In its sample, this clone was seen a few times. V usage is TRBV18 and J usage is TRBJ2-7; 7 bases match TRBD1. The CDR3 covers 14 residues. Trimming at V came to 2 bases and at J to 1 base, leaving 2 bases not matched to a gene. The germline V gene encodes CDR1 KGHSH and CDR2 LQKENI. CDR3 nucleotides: TGTGCCAGCTCACCATGGGACAGTTCCTACGAGCAGTACTTC. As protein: CASSPWDSSYEQYF.

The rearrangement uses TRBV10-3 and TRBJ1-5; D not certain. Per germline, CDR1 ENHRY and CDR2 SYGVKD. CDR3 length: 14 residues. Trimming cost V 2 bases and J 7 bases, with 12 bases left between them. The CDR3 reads CAISEGVSVQPQHF. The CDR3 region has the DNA TGTGCCATCAGTGAGGGCGTCAGCGTGCAGCCCCAGCATTTT.

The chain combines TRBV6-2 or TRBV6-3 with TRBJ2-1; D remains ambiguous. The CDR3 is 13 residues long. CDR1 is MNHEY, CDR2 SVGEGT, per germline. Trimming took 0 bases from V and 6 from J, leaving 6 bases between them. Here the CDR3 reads CASSYSHGNEQFF. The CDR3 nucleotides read TGTGCCAGCAGTTACTCCCACGGCAATGAGCAGTTCTTC.

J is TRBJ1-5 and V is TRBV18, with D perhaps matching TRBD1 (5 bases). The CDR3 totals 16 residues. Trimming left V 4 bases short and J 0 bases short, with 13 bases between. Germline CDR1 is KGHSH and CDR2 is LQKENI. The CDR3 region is CASSLTTGVSNQPQHF. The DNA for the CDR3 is TGTGCCAGCTCACTCACAACGGGGGTTAGCAATCAGCCCCAGCATTTT.

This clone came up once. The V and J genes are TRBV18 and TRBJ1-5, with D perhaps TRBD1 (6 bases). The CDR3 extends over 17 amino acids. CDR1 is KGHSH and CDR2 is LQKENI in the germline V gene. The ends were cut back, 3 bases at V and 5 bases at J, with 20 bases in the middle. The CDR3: CASSPKGGARDDQPQHF. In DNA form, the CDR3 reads TGTGCCAGCTCACCGAAGGGGGGGGCCAGGGATGATCAGCCCCAGCATTTT.

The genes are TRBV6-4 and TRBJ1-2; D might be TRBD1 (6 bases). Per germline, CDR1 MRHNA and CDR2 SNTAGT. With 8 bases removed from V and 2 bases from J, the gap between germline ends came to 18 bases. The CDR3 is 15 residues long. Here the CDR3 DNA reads TGTGCCAGCTCCCGCCAGGCGGGGGGCAACTATGGCTACACCTTC. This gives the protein CASSRQAGGNYGYTF.

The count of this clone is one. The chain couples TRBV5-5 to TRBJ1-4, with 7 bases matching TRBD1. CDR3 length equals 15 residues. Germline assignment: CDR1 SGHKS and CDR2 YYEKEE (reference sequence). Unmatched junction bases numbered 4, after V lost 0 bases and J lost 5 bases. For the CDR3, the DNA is TGTGCCAGCAGCTTGGGGGACAGTTTAAATGAAAAACTGTTTTTT. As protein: CASSLGDSLNEKLFF.

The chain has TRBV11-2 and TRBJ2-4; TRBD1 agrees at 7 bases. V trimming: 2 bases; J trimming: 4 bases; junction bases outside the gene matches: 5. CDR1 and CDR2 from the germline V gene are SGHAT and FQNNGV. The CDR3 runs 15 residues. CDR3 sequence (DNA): TGTGCCAGCAGCTTATATGGGACAGAAAAAAACATTCAGTACTTC. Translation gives CASSLYGTEKNIQYF. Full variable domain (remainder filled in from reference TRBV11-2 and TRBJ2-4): EAGVAQSPRYKIIEKRQSVAFWCNPISGHATLYWYQQILGQGPKLLIQFQNNGVVDDSQLPKDRFSAERLKGVDSTLKIQPAKLEDSAVYLCASSLYGTEKNIQYFGAGTRLSVL.